Presented here are 8 T cell receptor beta chains from one specimen sequenced in a study of cytomegalovirus exposure and HLA in healthy donors. The PCR made use of 60 Vbeta and 13 Jbeta primers. Assay: immunoSEQ multiplex PCR; the TCRdb copy retains only in-frame clones and omits some. The data contain 180,000 or so clones, roughly 85% of them singletons. The source material was PBMCs. Receptor source: a man between 35 and 55 years old in good health and CMV-seropositive.

There are a few counts of this clone. The rearrangement joins TRBV6-4 to TRBJ2-2; D is ambiguous. Trimming pared 0 bases from V and 5 bases from J, leaving 4 bases between. This CDR3 comprises 13 residues. From germline, CDR1 is MRHNA and CDR2 SNTAGT. This CDR3 reads CASSDSQTGELFF. As DNA, the CDR3 is TGTGCCAGCAGTGACTCACAAACCGGGGAGCTGTTTTTT.

The chain couples TRBV29-1 to TRBJ2-2; 8 nucleotides match TRBD1. This CDR3 is 15 amino acids long. The ends lost 4 bases at V and 4 bases at J; junction bases unmatched: 8. Germline CDR1 and CDR2: SQVTM and ANQGSEA. The CDR3 sequence is CSVVGQGVGTGELFF. As DNA, the CDR3 is TGCAGCGTTGTTGGACAGGGAGTTGGCACCGGGGAGCTGTTTTTT.

This rearrangement joins TRBV2 to TRBJ1-6; 8 positions match TRBD1. Germline V gene lookup returns CDR1 SNHLY and CDR2 FYNNEI. The V and J ends lost 4 bases and 6 bases, in that order; junction bases with no gene match: 14. The CDR3 has 18 amino acids. CDR3 sequence (DNA): TGTGCCAGCAGTGCCGGGACAGGTGTGGTGGGATTTAATTCACCCCTCCACTTT. Translating gives CASSAGTGVVGFNSPLHF.

This chain links TRBV9 with TRBJ1-2; maybe TRBD1 (6 bases). Trimming left V 0 bases short and J 0 bases short, with 9 bases between. Per the germline V gene, CDR1 is SGDLS and CDR2 is YYNGEE. The CDR3 is 15 residues long. CDR3 sequence: CASSVGGQPNYGYTF. The CDR3 coding sequence is TGTGCCAGCAGCGTAGGGGGACAACCTAACTATGGCTACACCTTC. Looking up the rest from reference TRBV9 and TRBJ1-2 gives the full variable domain: DSGVTQTPKHLITATGQRVTLRCSPRSGDLSVYWYQQSLDQGLQFLIQYYNGEERAKGNILERFSAQQFPDLHSELNLSSLELGDSALYFCASSVGGQPNYGYTFGSGTRLTVV.

The chain carries TRBV18 and TRBJ1-4; the D is unclear. Between the trimmed V and J ends, which lost 3 bases and 2 bases, there was a span of 4 bases. This CDR3 is 13 amino acids long. Germline V gene lookup returns CDR1 KGHSH and CDR2 LQKENI. The CDR3 reads CASSPNTNEKLFF. CDR3 coding DNA: TGTGCCAGCTCACCCAATACTAATGAAAAACTGTTTTTT. Filled out from reference TRBV18 and TRBJ1-4, the complete variable domain reads NAGVMQNPRHLVRRRGQEARLRCSPMKGHSHVYWYRQLPEEGLKFMVYLQKENIIDESGMPKERFSAEFPKEGPSILRIQQVVRGDSAAYFCASSPNTNEKLFFGSGTQLSVL.

The chain uses TRBV12-5 and TRBJ1-3; 7 positions agree with TRBD1. CDR3 size: 16 residues. The germline gives CDR1 LGHNT, CDR2 FRNRAP. The junction had 7 bases not matched to a gene; V was cut back by 2 bases and J by 3 bases. Here the CDR3 DNA reads TGTGCTAGTGGTTTGCCCGGGACAGAAAGTGGAAACACCATATATTTT. Encoded protein: CASGLPGTESGNTIYF.

This clone turned up a few times. The chain recombines TRBV13 with TRBJ1-2, with D possibly being TRBD1 (6 bases). The CDR3 extends over 13 amino acids. V shed 4 bases and J shed 3 bases, with 9 bases lying between them. Germline lookup yields CDR1 PRHDT and CDR2 FYEKMQ (reference sequence). CDR3 sequence (DNA): TGTGCCAGCAGCTCGAGGACAGACTATGGCTACACCTTC. This encodes CASSSRTDYGYTF.

The chain joins TRBV27 to TRBJ2-5; TRBD2 matches 14 bases. Losses at the gene ends were 5 bases for V and 3 bases for J; bases not matched to a gene: 8. This CDR3 region has 17 residues. Germline V gene sequence: CDR1 MNHEY, CDR2 SMNVEV (reference sequence). The CDR3 coding sequence is TGTGCCAGCAGTCCGGCTTTGGGACTAGCGGGAGAAGAGACCCAGTACTTC. Translated, it gives CASSPALGLAGEETQYF.